The T cell receptor (beta chain) under discussion was sequenced for a study of CD8 T cells in ankylosing spondylitis. Study-level points and caveats: It was reported that disease-linked clones were significantly enriched in matched ankylosing spondylitis synovial fluid. For ankylosing spondylitis blood, a TCR beta motif of under 10 highly homologous variants appeared characteristic.

This clonotype appeared many times. What it binds is not known. CDR3 size: 13 residues. The germline V gene encodes CDR1 ENHRY and CDR2 SYGVKD. Trimming took off 3 bases at V and 0 bases at J, with 5 bases between the two ends. Quantitative 5'-RACE with molecular barcodes generated TCR beta libraries. TCRdb ran MiXCR on the 5' RACE reads and lists one entry per CDR3 protein. Of around 150,000 distinct CDR3 sequences in the sample, 7.3% were seen once. This clonotype was sampled from a female donor with ankylosing spondylitis or in good health (not recorded which). V is TRBV10-3 and J is TRBJ1-2; no definite D call. Sequenced: blood, either unsorted or a sorted T cell fraction (not recorded which). CDR3 DNA: TGTGCCATCAGTGATACAACTAACTATGGCTACACCTTC. It translates to CAISDTTNYGYTF.